These T cell receptor beta chains were read from a single sample in a study of cytomegalovirus exposure and HLA in healthy donors. Profiled with immunoSEQ multiplex PCR; TCRdb holds only in-frame clones, not every one. The sample shows a few hundred thousand clones, 70% to 90% of them seen only once. Sequences were obtained from PBMCs. These receptors came from a woman aged 55-69 years in good health and CMV-seropositive. CDR3s include the opening cysteine and the closing phenylalanine or tryptophan. The order of the fields is D gene, clone size, CDR3 length, V gene, J gene, CDR3 DNA, CDR3 protein. D genes are given only for firm matches. Not all rows give a size; the values are once, few, many and, for expanded clones, a class.

d_gene: -; abundance: -; len: 13; v_gene: TRBV6-1; j_gene: TRBJ1-1; CDR3nt: TGTGCCAGCAGTGACCAAAGGGGAAAGAAAGCTTTCTTT; CDR3aa: CASSDQRGKKAFF
d_gene: TRBD1; abundance: -; len: 15; v_gene: TRBV5-1; j_gene: TRBJ2-7; CDR3nt: TGCGCCAGCAGCTTGACGGGACAGGGCTCCTACGAGCAGTACTTC; CDR3aa: CASSLTGQGSYEQYF
d_gene: -; abundance: -; len: 16; v_gene: TRBV15; j_gene: TRBJ1-5; CDR3nt: TGTGCCACCAGCAGAGGGCAGCTACTAAGCAATCAGCCCCAGCATTTT; CDR3aa: CATSRGQLLSNQPQHF
d_gene: -; abundance: -; len: 14; v_gene: TRBV4-1; j_gene: TRBJ2-1; CDR3nt: TGCGCCAGCAGCCAAGGCGGAGCGTACAATGAGCAGTTCTTC; CDR3aa: CASSQGGAYNEQFF
d_gene: -; abundance: -; len: 14; v_gene: TRBV18; j_gene: TRBJ2-1; CDR3nt: TGTGCCAGCTCACCGTCTCAACGGGGAAATGAGCAGTTCTTC; CDR3aa: CASSPSQRGNEQFF
d_gene: -; abundance: few; len: 12; v_gene: TRBV5-1; j_gene: TRBJ2-7; CDR3nt: TGCGCCAGCAGCTTTAGCTCCTACGAGCAGTACTTC; CDR3aa: CASSFSSYEQYF
d_gene: TRBD1; abundance: -; len: 11; v_gene: TRBV19; j_gene: TRBJ1-2; CDR3nt: TGTGCCAGTAGAAACAGGGGTGCTAACACCTTC; CDR3aa: CASRNRGANTF
d_gene: TRBD2; abundance: -; len: 14; v_gene: TRBV5-1; j_gene: TRBJ2-7; CDR3nt: TGCGCCAGCAGCTTGGGGACTAGCGGGGACGAGCAGTACTTC; CDR3aa: CASSLGTSGDEQYF
d_gene: -; abundance: -; len: 14; v_gene: TRBV18; j_gene: TRBJ1-1; CDR3nt: TGTGCCAGCTCAACCGACAGGAGAAACACTGAAGCTTTCTTT; CDR3aa: CASSTDRRNTEAFF
d_gene: -; abundance: few; len: 17; v_gene: TRBV5-1; j_gene: TRBJ2-6; CDR3nt: TGCGCCAGCAGCCAGACAGTTGGTTTCTCTGGGGCCAACGTCCTGACTTTC; CDR3aa: CASSQTVGFSGANVLTF
d_gene: -; abundance: -; len: 14; v_gene: TRBV5-1; j_gene: TRBJ2-1; CDR3nt: TGCGCCAGCAGCTTCCAGGGATCCTACAATGAGCAGTTCTTC; CDR3aa: CASSFQGSYNEQFF
d_gene: TRBD2; abundance: -; len: 17; v_gene: TRBV13; j_gene: TRBJ2-3; CDR3nt: TGTGCCAGCAGCCTAGAGCGGGAGTTGGAGGGCACAGATACGCAGTATTTT; CDR3aa: CASSLERELEGTDTQYF
d_gene: -; abundance: -; len: 12; v_gene: TRBV29-1; j_gene: TRBJ2-7; CDR3nt: TGCAGCGTTGAAGGGGGGGCCTACGAGCAGTACTTC; CDR3aa: CSVEGGAYEQYF
d_gene: -; abundance: -; len: 14; v_gene: TRBV2; j_gene: TRBJ2-7; CDR3nt: TGTGCCAGCAGTGAAAGGTGGGAGGGGGACGAGCAGTACTTC; CDR3aa: CASSERWEGDEQYF
d_gene: -; abundance: -; len: 13; v_gene: TRBV7-9; j_gene: TRBJ2-1; CDR3nt: TGTGCCAGCAGCTTAGGAGGCGGGAATGAGCAGTTCTTC; CDR3aa: CASSLGGGNEQFF
d_gene: -; abundance: -; len: 15; v_gene: TRBV28; j_gene: TRBJ2-7; CDR3nt: TGTGCCAGCAACCCTACCCGCGACACGCGATACGAGCAGTACTTC; CDR3aa: CASNPTRDTRYEQYF
d_gene: TRBD2; abundance: -; len: 14; v_gene: TRBV7-9; j_gene: TRBJ2-7; CDR3nt: TGTGCCAGCAGCCCACTAGCGGGAGGCTACGAGCAGTACTTC; CDR3aa: CASSPLAGGYEQYF
d_gene: -; abundance: -; len: 12; v_gene: TRBV7-9; j_gene: TRBJ2-3; CDR3nt: TGTTCCAGCAGCCGCCCGGAGGGTACGCAGTATTTT; CDR3aa: CSSSRPEGTQYF
d_gene: -; abundance: -; len: 14; v_gene: TRBV5-4; j_gene: TRBJ2-5; CDR3nt: TGTGCCAGCAGCCTACGCTCCCAGGCGGAGACCCAGTACTTC; CDR3aa: CASSLRSQAETQYF
d_gene: -; abundance: once; len: 14; v_gene: TRBV6-5; j_gene: TRBJ2-2; CDR3nt: TGTGCCAGCAGTACCTCCCTAGTCTCCGGGGAGCTGTTTTTT; CDR3aa: CASSTSLVSGELFF
d_gene: TRBD2; abundance: -; len: 15; v_gene: TRBV27; j_gene: TRBJ2-1; CDR3nt: TGTGCCAGCAGTTTTAGGACTAGCGGGAGAAGTGAGCAGTTCTTC; CDR3aa: CASSFRTSGRSEQFF
d_gene: TRBD1; abundance: few; len: 15; v_gene: TRBV4-1; j_gene: TRBJ1-5; CDR3nt: TGCGCCAGCAGCCGGACAGGGGGCGTCAATCAGCCCCAGCATTTT; CDR3aa: CASSRTGGVNQPQHF
d_gene: TRBD2; abundance: -; len: 20; v_gene: TRBV5-1; j_gene: TRBJ2-1; CDR3nt: TGCGCCAGCAGCCCTGCCGGGACTAGCGGGAGTTGGAGCTCCTACAATGAGCAGTTCTTC; CDR3aa: CASSPAGTSGSWSSYNEQFF
d_gene: TRBD1; abundance: few; len: 16; v_gene: TRBV6-6; j_gene: TRBJ2-3; CDR3nt: TGTGCCAGCAGTTACCCCCGGGACAGGGGGGCAGATACGCAGTATTTT; CDR3aa: CASSYPRDRGADTQYF
d_gene: -; abundance: -; len: 15; v_gene: TRBV5-1; j_gene: TRBJ2-7; CDR3nt: TGCGCCAGCAGCTTGGCCGCTGGTGAGTTGAGCGAGCAGTACTTC; CDR3aa: CASSLAAGELSEQYF
d_gene: -; abundance: -; len: 15; v_gene: TRBV18; j_gene: TRBJ1-3; CDR3nt: TGTGCCAGCTCACTGGCGCGGGAACCTGGAAACACCATATATTTT; CDR3aa: CASSLAREPGNTIYF
d_gene: -; abundance: -; len: 19; v_gene: TRBV7-3; j_gene: TRBJ2-7; CDR3nt: TGTGCCAGCAGCTTAAGGGGCCCGCCGGGACTGGGTAGCTCCTACGAGCAGTACTTC; CDR3aa: CASSLRGPPGLGSSYEQYF
d_gene: -; abundance: -; len: 15; v_gene: TRBV7-9; j_gene: TRBJ2-5; CDR3nt: TGTGCCAGCAGCTTAGGGACTTTGAGGCAAGAGACCCAGTACTTC; CDR3aa: CASSLGTLRQETQYF
d_gene: TRBD1; abundance: few; len: 14; v_gene: TRBV6-5; j_gene: TRBJ1-2; CDR3nt: TGTGCCAGCGAAACCAAGACAGGGGGCGGTGGCTACACCTTC; CDR3aa: CASETKTGGGGYTF
d_gene: -; abundance: -; len: 17; v_gene: TRBV29-1; j_gene: TRBJ1-1; CDR3nt: TGCAGCGTTGACCCCCGAACCCAAGCCCGGAGCCAACTTGAAGCTTTCTTT; CDR3aa: CSVDPRTQARSQLEAFF
d_gene: TRBD1; abundance: -; len: 14; v_gene: TRBV18; j_gene: TRBJ1-2; CDR3nt: TGTGCCAGCTCACCGACAGGGGTGAGGGATGGCTACACCTTC; CDR3aa: CASSPTGVRDGYTF
d_gene: -; abundance: -; len: 15; v_gene: TRBV5-1; j_gene: TRBJ1-5; CDR3nt: TGCGCCAGCAGCCCCGGACAGTCCCAGAATCAGCCCCAGCATTTT; CDR3aa: CASSPGQSQNQPQHF
d_gene: -; abundance: -; len: 13; v_gene: TRBV5-1; j_gene: TRBJ2-7; CDR3nt: TGCGCCAGCAGCGCTCGGTCCGCCTACGAGCAGTACTTC; CDR3aa: CASSARSAYEQYF
d_gene: TRBD1; abundance: -; len: 15; v_gene: TRBV7-3; j_gene: TRBJ2-2; CDR3nt: TGTGCCAGCAGCCCCGGGACAGGGGACACCGGGGAGCTGTTTTTT; CDR3aa: CASSPGTGDTGELFF
d_gene: -; abundance: few; len: 18; v_gene: TRBV19; j_gene: TRBJ2-1; CDR3nt: TGTGCCAGTAGTATAGGGCTTTGGCGGTCCCCATCCTACAATGAGCAGTTCTTC; CDR3aa: CASSIGLWRSPSYNEQFF